This TCR beta chain comes out of a study of patients and donors after allogeneic stem cell transplantation. MiXCR was run by TCRdb on the RT-PCR reads, yielding one entry per CDR3 protein. Of about 160,000 distinct CDR3 sequences in the sample, 30% are singletons; the top ten hold around 3%. V lost 4 bases to trimming and J lost 0 bases, with 9 bases between them. The germline CDR1 and CDR2 sequences are SQVTM and ANQGSEA. This CDR3 has 13 residues. This chain links TRBV29-1 with TRBJ1-2; D is ambiguous. This sequence was found in a human donor who was either an allogeneic HSCT recipient or a stem cell or donor lymphocyte infusion donor (not recorded which). It is not recorded whose cells these are; they may come from a transplant donor. The material sequenced was blood, either unsorted or a sorted T cell fraction (not recorded which). Written as DNA, the CDR3 is TGCAGCGTTGCCGGCGGAACTAACTATGGCTACACCTTC. This encodes CSVAGGTNYGYTF.